This is a list of T cell receptor beta chains from one sample in a study of early T cells in non-severe SARS-CoV-2 infection. A single record per CDR3 protein comes from TCRdb applying MiXCR to the 5' RACE reads. The sample lists more than 60,000 distinct CDR3 sequences, approximately 13% seen once, with 8% to 10% in the top ten. Material: whole blood. These receptors all come from an adult who was a healthcare worker with PCR-confirmed SARS-CoV-2 infection or an uninfected control (not recorded which). Both conserved end residues are part of each CDR3.

J | length | V | CDR3
TRBJ1-6 | 14 | TRBV27 | CASSLRARNSPLHF
TRBJ1-2 | 16 | TRBV29-1 | CSGTLDRGTSNYGYTF
TRBJ1-1 | 10 | TRBV29-1 | CSDDGSEAFF
TRBJ2-3 | 15 | TRBV5-1 | CASKEQAGGLDTQYF
TRBJ2-2 | 16 | TRBV12-3/TRBV12-4 | CASRMTSGGNTGELFF
TRBJ2-7 | 13 | TRBV28 | CASVRGVPYEQYF
TRBJ1-1 | 14 | TRBV29-1 | CSVVNFDPNTEAFF
TRBJ2-5 | 15 | TRBV5-4 | CASSLVGGMRETQYF
TRBJ2-5 | 12 | TRBV11-2 | CASSLVTETQYF
TRBJ2-7 | 13 | TRBV12-3/TRBV12-4 | CASSLRVAYEQYF
TRBJ1-5 | 14 | TRBV28 | CASSGRISNQPQHF
TRBJ2-3 | 14 | TRBV6-5 | CASSGPDSTDTQYF
TRBJ1-5 | 13 | TRBV5-6 | CASSLAGKQPQHF
TRBJ2-1 | 16 | TRBV7-3 | CASSLSGGRSYNEQFF
TRBJ2-1 | 16 | TRBV11-2 | CASSLQGGRSYNEQFF
TRBJ2-1 | 16 | TRBV28 | CASSLSSSPSQNEQFF
TRBJ2-2 | 17 | TRBV11-3 | CASSLAGGIGGTGELFF
TRBJ2-7 | 15 | TRBV5-1 | CASSFTGAAIYEQYF
TRBJ2-7 | 13 | TRBV20-1 | CSARGLAAYEQYF
TRBJ1-4 | 15 | TRBV7-2 | CASSITGTTNEKLFF
TRBJ2-7 | 13 | TRBV28 | CASSLSDFYEQYF
TRBJ2-2 | 16 | TRBV29-1 | CSVEDRTGSGTGELFF
TRBJ2-1 | 13 | TRBV27 | CASKTASYNEQFF
TRBJ2-7 | 13 | TRBV20-1 | CSAIKREGYEQYF
TRBJ1-4 | 15 | TRBV2 | CASSPQGLENEKLFF
TRBJ1-4 | 16 | TRBV4-2 | CASSQDPGQLGEKLFF
TRBJ2-7 | 16 | TRBV4-3 | CASSQEKGTLAYEQYF
TRBJ1-4 | 15 | TRBV20-1 | CSASSGPPGQEKLFF
TRBJ2-1 | 17 | TRBV10-3 | CAISENPRTGLRNEQFF
TRBJ1-5 | 15 | TRBV6-1 | CASSGTGHSNQPQHF
TRBJ1-2 | 15 | TRBV7-2 | CASSLGQRLNYGYTF
TRBJ1-2 | 18 | TRBV25-1 | CASSGLRTLNSWGYGYTF
TRBJ2-3 | 14 | TRBV4-3 | CASSQERGTDTQYF
TRBJ1-6 | 15 | TRBV6-5 | CASSRRGEIDSPLHF
TRBJ2-3 | 16 | TRBV5-1 | CASSPPSARKADTQYF
TRBJ2-7 | 14 | TRBV28 | CASSLLGTSGSTYF